This section outlines one T cell receptor (beta chain) sequence together with its context. With 0 bases clipped from V and 3 bases from J, the junction kept 2 bases outside the gene matches. The CDR3 extends over 14 amino acids. Germline loops: CDR1 SGHRS, CDR2 YFSETQ. The data are from a study of OX40 agonist ivuxolimab in advanced cancers. Across the study: With a range of about 20 to 79, age averaged approximately 54 years, and 65% to 90% were male.

The data were produced by immunoSEQ multiplex PCR, yet TCRdb's version contains in-frame clones alone and is incomplete. Of 45,000 to 60,000 clones in the sample, around nine tenths are singletons; the top ten hold 5% to 7%. The sequence was collected from an adult with an advanced solid tumor such as melanoma, head and neck, liver or kidney cancer. The material was CD4+ or CD8+ T cells sorted from blood, obtained in a trial of the OX40 agonist ivuxolimab. The V call is TRBV5-1, the J call TRBJ1-1; 7 bases line up with TRBD1. In nucleotides, the CDR3 is TGCGCCAGCAGCTTGGGACAGGGCCACACTGAAGCTTTCTTT. This encodes CASSLGQGHTEAFF. Based on the CDR3 plus reference TRBV5-1 and TRBJ1-1, the full variable domain is KAGVTQTPRYLIKTRGQQVTLSCSPISGHRSVSWYQQTPGQGLQFLFEYFSETQRNKGNFPGRFSGRQFSNSRSEMNVSTLELGDSALYLCASSLGQGHTEAFFGQGTRLTVV.